One and the same sample provided the 18 T cell receptor beta chains below, sequenced in a study of early T cells in non-severe SARS-CoV-2 infection. TCRdb independently ran MiXCR on the 5' RACE reads; one entry per CDR3 protein. There are 55,000 to 85,000 distinct CDR3 sequences in the sample; about 9% occur only once, and about 14% lies in the top ten. Sequencing was performed on whole blood, taken at baseline. These receptor sequences come from an adult who was a healthcare worker with PCR-confirmed SARS-CoV-2 infection or an uninfected control (not recorded which).

This clonotype was observed a handful of times. The chain is built from TRBV7-2 and TRBJ1-2; 8 nucleotides line up with TRBD1. Losses at the gene ends were 0 bases for V and 7 bases for J; bases not matched to a gene: 1. Germline loops: CDR1 SGHTA, CDR2 FQGNSA. The CDR3 has 13 amino acids. The DNA for the CDR3 is TGTGCCAGCAGCTTAGCGGACAGGGCTGGCTACACCTTC. Its protein is CASSLADRAGYTF.

This clonotype was recorded many times. This chain's CDR3 is CASSGTGLPGETQYF. For the CDR3, the DNA is TGTGCCAGCAGCGGGACGGGACTACCGGGGGAGACCCAGTACTTC. The chain uses TRBV7-3 and TRBJ2-5; 7 positions match TRBD2. The CDR3 runs to 15 residues. From germline, CDR1 is SGHTA and CDR2 FQGTGA. Trimming at V came to 5 bases and at J to 5 bases, leaving 11 bases not matched to a gene.

This sequence joins TRBV18 and TRBJ2-7; D may be TRBD2 (5 bases). The length of the CDR3 is 13 residues. Trimming removed 6 bases from V and 6 bases from J, with 15 bases in between. Per the germline V gene, CDR1 is KGHSH and CDR2 is LQKENI. The CDR3 loop reads CASSERGEGEQYF. For the CDR3, the DNA is TGTGCCAGCTCTGAGCGAGGAGAGGGCGAGCAGTACTTC.

Ten or more counts support this clonotype. V is TRBV12-3 or TRBV12-4 and J is TRBJ2-1; 8 bases map to TRBD2. V shed 3 bases and J 7 bases; nucleotides not matched to a gene: 8. This CDR3 is 15 amino acids long. The CDR3 is CASSFTAGVLNEQFF. Written as DNA, the CDR3 is TGTGCCAGCAGTTTCACAGCGGGAGTGTTGAATGAGCAGTTCTTC.

This clonotype occurred a few times. The V gene is TRBV6-4, the J gene TRBJ2-1; D possibly corresponds to TRBD1 (5 bases). Trimming took off 4 bases at V and 8 bases at J, with 18 bases between the two ends. Germline V gene lookup returns CDR1 MRHNA and CDR2 SNTAGT. This CDR3 contains 15 residues. CDR3 in amino acids: CASSAQGRGKDEQFF. CDR3 nucleotide sequence: TGTGCCAGCAGTGCGCAGGGAAGGGGTAAGGATGAGCAGTTCTTC.

This clonotype was seen a few times. This sequence joins TRBV6-5 and TRBJ2-7, with D maybe TRBD1 (6 bases). Looked up from germline, CDR1 is MNHEY and CDR2 is SVGAGI. V was shortened by 6 bases and J by 0 bases, with 12 bases between the two germline ends. The CDR3 runs 14 residues. CDR3 residues: CASSRDRSSYEQYF. The CDR3 coding sequence is TGTGCCAGCAGCCGAGACAGGAGCTCCTACGAGCAGTACTTC.

This clonotype was picked up many times. The rearrangement links TRBV6-2 or TRBV6-3 to TRBJ2-2; D gene uncertain. V was shortened by 5 bases and J by 3 bases, with 7 bases between the two germline ends. The germline V gene has CDR1 MNHEY and CDR2 SVGEGT. CDR3 length: 13 amino acids. CDR3: CASSTFDTGELFF. The DNA of the CDR3 is TGTGCCAGCAGTACCTTTGACACCGGGGAGCTGTTTTTT.

This clonotype was seen many times. This sequence joins TRBV29-1 and TRBJ2-3; TRBD2 matches 8 bases. This CDR3 region has 14 residues. Germline V CDR1 and CDR2: SQVTM, ANQGSEA. Trimming took 3 bases from V and 4 from J; bases not matched to a gene: 6. The CDR3 loop is CSVEAGGGADTQYF. CDR3 bases: TGCAGCGTTGAGGCGGGGGGAGGTGCAGATACGCAGTATTTT.

The chain is built from TRBV12-3 or TRBV12-4 and TRBJ1-3; 7 bases fit TRBD1. The CDR3 covers 15 residues. J lost 1 base, V lost 7 bases, and 7 bases had no gene match. DNA of the CDR3: TGTGCCAGCACAAGACAGGGAGGGTCTGGAAACACCATATATTTT. This encodes CASTRQGGSGNTIYF.

This clonotype was counted many times. Here the CDR3 DNA reads TGTGCCAGCAGTCGGGACCTGACTAGCGGGAGGGGCGAGCAGTACTTC. This translates into CASSRDLTSGRGEQYF. The V and J genes are TRBV7-3 and TRBJ2-7; 14 bases align to TRBD2. With V trimmed by 6 bases and J by 6 bases, 10 bases remained unmatched. Germline V lookup: CDR1 SGHTA, CDR2 FQGTGA. The CDR3 loop spans 16 amino acids.

The CDR3 loop is CATSAKGQGDNQPQHF. CDR3 sequence (DNA): TGTGCCACCAGTGCAAAGGGACAGGGGGACAATCAGCCCCAGCATTTT. The J gene is TRBJ1-5, the V gene TRBV24-1, with 11 nucleotides matching TRBD1. This CDR3 contains 16 residues. Per germline, CDR1 KGHDR and CDR2 SFDVKD. V was clipped by 5 bases and J by 3 bases; unmatched bases: 5.

This clonotype was detected only once. The chain couples TRBV5-4 to TRBJ2-3; D remains unclear. The CDR3 covers 15 residues. Trimming removed 3 bases at V and 1 base at J, with 12 bases between. The germline gives CDR1 SGHNT, CDR2 YYREEE (reference sequence). This CDR3 reads CASSSLLTRTDTQYF. For the CDR3, the DNA is TGTGCCAGCAGCTCCCTCCTGACGCGCACAGATACGCAGTATTTT.

This clonotype was counted at least ten times. The chain recombines TRBV11-1 with TRBJ2-7, with D possibly matching TRBD1 (6 bases). CDR1 and CDR2 (germline): SGHAT, FQDESV (reference sequence). The CDR3 length is 13 residues. The V end was cut by 5 bases, the J end by 6 bases, with 14 bases between. The CDR3 DNA is TGTGCCAGCAGCGACCGGGACAAATTCGAGCAGTACTTC. Residues: CASSDRDKFEQYF.

The rearrangement joins TRBV12-3 or TRBV12-4 to TRBJ2-1; TRBD2 aligns across 8 bases. Trimming cost V 7 bases and J 8 bases; bases outside gene matches: 13. The CDR3 spans 15 residues. CDR3 DNA: TGTGCCAGCACCTTGAGCGGGAGAAAGGGCGATGAGCAGTTCTTC. Encoded protein: CASTLSGRKGDEQFF.

This clonotype was seen a handful of times. The genes are TRBV6-5 and TRBJ2-3; D may match TRBD1 or TRBD2 (5 bases each). This CDR3 has 18 residues. CDR1 MNHEY and CDR2 SVGAGI come from the germline V gene. Trimming shortened V by 2 bases and J by 5 bases, and 23 bases separated the two germline ends. The chain's CDR3 is CASSYTPPGVGDVDTQYF. The CDR3 DNA is TGTGCCAGCAGTTACACACCCCCCGGGGTGGGGGATGTAGATACGCAGTATTTT.

The rearrangement uses TRBV11-2 and TRBJ2-7; TRBD2 matches 9 bases. With 8 bases clipped from V and 0 bases from J, the junction kept 11 bases outside the gene matches. This CDR3 is 16 amino acids long. The germline V gene encodes CDR1 SGHAT and CDR2 FQNNGV. CDR3 residues: CASLNLPSGNSYEQYF. Here the CDR3 DNA reads TGTGCCAGCTTAAACCTCCCTAGCGGGAACTCCTACGAGCAGTACTTC. Supplemented by reference TRBV11-2 and TRBJ2-7, the full variable domain reads EAGVAQSPRYKIIEKRQSVAFWCNPISGHATLYWYQQILGQGPKLLIQFQNNGVVDDSQLPKDRFSAERLKGVDSTLKIQPAKLEDSAVYLCASLNLPSGNSYEQYFGPGTRLTVT.

This chain connects TRBV11-2 to TRBJ2-7; 10 bases are a match to TRBD2. This CDR3 has 16 residues. J gave up 1 base and V 4 bases, and 7 bases lay outside the gene matches. CDR1 and CDR2 from the germline V gene are SGHAT and FQNNGV. The CDR3 nucleotides read TGTGCCAGCAGCTCAATTCTAGCGGGAGTTTCCTACGAGCAGTACTTC. Protein sequence: CASSSILAGVSYEQYF.

In this sample, this clonotype turned up a few times. The V gene is TRBV11-2, the J gene TRBJ1-1, with 7 bases fitting TRBD1. Unmatched junction bases numbered 14, after V lost 8 bases and J lost 8 bases. Looked up from germline, CDR1 is SGHAT and CDR2 is FQNNGV. The CDR3 loop spans 14 amino acids. CDR3 protein: CASVRGTVAPEAFF. The CDR3, as DNA: TGTGCCAGCGTCAGGGGGACAGTAGCGCCAGAAGCTTTCTTT.